This TCR beta chain was sequenced in a study of CD8+CD57+ T cells in acquired aplastic anemia. Turning to the study itself: Mean yield of DNA from sorted CD4+ and CD8+ cells was 3.2 ug.

Study-wide results and caveats: Significance was not reached for CD8+ Simpson's diversity between patients and controls. The study identified about 30 CD8+ CDR3 sequences shared by patients and controls.

As regards this clonotype: Its target is not known.

The germline V gene encodes CDR1 DFQATT and CDR2 SNEGSKA (reference sequence). Germline trimming cut 2 bases from V and 12 bases from J; bases unmatched to any gene: 15. This CDR3 is built from 15 residues. Genomic DNA, the template, was used for profiling of the TCR beta VDJ and CDR3. A single record per CDR3 protein comes from TCRdb applying MiXCR to the reads. The sample carries around 250,000 distinct CDR3 sequences, approximately 56% recorded once. The TCR was taken from a human donor with severe aplastic anemia or a healthy control (not recorded which). The specimen sequenced was sorted CD4+, CD8+, or CD8+CD57+ T cells (not recorded which) from PBMCs. This rearrangement joins TRBV20-1 to TRBJ2-1; TRBD2 agrees at 8 bases. The CDR3 sequence: CSARLGRGATDTQFF. The CDR3, as DNA: TGCAGTGCTAGATTAGGGCGGGGGGCCACAGATACGCAGTTCTTC.